Sequencing of this T cell receptor (beta chain) was carried out in a study of tumor-infiltrating lymphocytes in oesophageal squamous cell carcinoma. One entry per CDR3 protein, called by TCRdb with MiXCR from the PCR reads. The table lists some 9,900 distinct CDR3 sequences, around three fifths of them singletons, with around a third in the top ten. The CDR3 is 14 residues long. V shed 3 bases and J shed 13 bases, with 19 bases lying between them. Germline V gene data show CDR1 as SEHNR and CDR2 as FQNEAQ (reference sequence). The rearrangement joins TRBV7-9 to TRBJ2-4; D unresolved. This sequence originates from a male donor with esophageal squamous cell carcinoma. Source material: esophageal tumor tissue. The CDR3 region is CASSLSDSNNEQYF. In DNA, the CDR3 is TGTGCCAGCAGCTTGAGCGACTCAAACAATGAGCAGTACTTC.